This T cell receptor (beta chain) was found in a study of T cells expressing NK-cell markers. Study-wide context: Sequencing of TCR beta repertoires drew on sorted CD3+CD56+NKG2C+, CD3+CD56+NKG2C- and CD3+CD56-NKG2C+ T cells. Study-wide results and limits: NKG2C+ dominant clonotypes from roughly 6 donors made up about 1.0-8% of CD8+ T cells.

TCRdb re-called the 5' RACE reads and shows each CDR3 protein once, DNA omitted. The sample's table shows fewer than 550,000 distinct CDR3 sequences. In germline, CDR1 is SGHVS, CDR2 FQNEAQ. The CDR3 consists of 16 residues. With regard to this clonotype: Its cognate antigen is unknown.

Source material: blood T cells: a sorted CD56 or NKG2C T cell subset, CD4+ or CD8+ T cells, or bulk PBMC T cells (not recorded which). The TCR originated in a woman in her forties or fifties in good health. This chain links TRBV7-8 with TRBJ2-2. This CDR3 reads CASSLARVGTTGELFF.